Listed below are T cell receptor beta chains from one sample, sequenced in a study of blood T cells in healthy people across ages. TCRdb redid the calling of the 5' RACE reads with MiXCR, one entry per CDR3 protein. The sample includes around 790,000 distinct CDR3 sequences, around 43% of them seen just once. Sequencing used blood. These receptors were obtained from a man in his sixties in good health. The CDR3 runs from the conserved cysteine through the conserved F or W. D genes are given only for firm matches. Size is stated for part of the rows, as once, few or many counts, or as a class when the clone is expanded.

>NA|TRBJ1-1|TRBV6-2/TRBV6-3|NA|14
TGTGCCAGCAGTCCCCCGGGGACGGGCACTGAAGCTTTCTTT
CASSPPGTGTEAFF
>NA|TRBJ2-2|TRBV5-1|few|14
TGCGCCAGCAGCTCGGACAACGCCGGCGGGGAGCTGTTTTTT
CASSSDNAGGELFF
>NA|TRBJ2-1|TRBV5-1|NA|14
TGCGCCAGCAGCCCCGGAGGGCAGTCGGGTGAGCAGTTCTTC
CASSPGGQSGEQFF
>TRBD2|TRBJ2-1|TRBV20-1|NA|18
TGCAGTGCTAGAGTCGTGGGTGAGGCGGGGGGGCTCCACAATGAGCAGTTCTTC
CSARVVGEAGGLHNEQFF
>TRBD2|TRBJ2-5|TRBV28|NA|15
TGTGCCAGCAGTCCCCACGGGGGGGCCCAAGAGACCCAGTACTTC
CASSPHGGAQETQYF
>NA|TRBJ2-7|TRBV2|NA|14
TGTGCCAGCAGTGAAGGTGGGGGGAGCAACGAGCAGTACTTC
CASSEGGGSNEQYF
>NA|TRBJ2-7|TRBV7-2|few|16
TGTGCCAGCAGCTTAGTTGGGGCAATGAGATTGTGGGAGCAGTACTTC
CASSLVGAMRLWEQYF
>TRBD1|TRBJ1-2|TRBV7-9|NA|16
TGTGCCAGCAGCTTAGCCGGGTCAGGGGGGAGCTATGGCTACACCTTC
CASSLAGSGGSYGYTF
>TRBD2|TRBJ2-3|TRBV5-1|NA|14
TGCGCCAGCAGCGCCGCAGCGGGGGGAGATACGCAGTATTTT
CASSAAAGGDTQYF
>TRBD1|TRBJ1-1|TRBV29-1|NA|13
TGCAGCGGGAACCGAGGACAGGGGAAAGAAGCTTTCTTT
CSGNRGQGKEAFF
>NA|TRBJ2-5|TRBV9|NA|15
TGTGCCAGCAGCATCTTAGAGGGTATCCAAGAGACCCAGTACTTC
CASSILEGIQETQYF
>NA|TRBJ1-5|TRBV10-3|NA|14
TGTGCCATCAGTCCTCGAGGAGGCAATCAGCCCCAGCATTTT
CAISPRGGNQPQHF
>NA|TRBJ2-3|TRBV4-3|NA|16
TGCGCCAGCAGCCACGCTACAGGGCCAAGCACAGATACGCAGTATTTT
CASSHATGPSTDTQYF
>NA|TRBJ2-7|TRBV30|NA|11
TGTGCCTGGAGTGGGGAATACGAGCAGTACTTC
CAWSGEYEQYF
>TRBD1|TRBJ1-4|TRBV20-1|NA|13
TGCAGTGCTAGACCGGCAGGGGGTGAAAAACTGTTTTTT
CSARPAGGEKLFF
>TRBD1|TRBJ1-1|TRBV20-1|NA|15
TGCAGTGCTTTACAGGGGGCAAGGATGAACACTGAAGCTTTCTTT
CSALQGARMNTEAFF
>TRBD2|TRBJ2-7|TRBV6-2/TRBV6-3|NA|16
TGTGCCAGCAACCTAAAGGAGGTAGCGGGGGGCTACGAGCAGTACTTC
CASNLKEVAGGYEQYF
>TRBD2|TRBJ2-1|TRBV7-8|NA|18
TGTGCCAGCAGCTTTTCAACCGGGGGGACCCTAACCTACAATGAGCAGTTCTTC
CASSFSTGGTLTYNEQFF
>NA|TRBJ2-5|TRBV24-1|few|14
TGTGCCACCAGTGATCCAGGGGAACAAGAGACCCAGTACTTC
CATSDPGEQETQYF
>TRBD1|TRBJ2-2|TRBV6-1|NA|17
TGTGCCAGCAGTGAGCCGGGACAGGGGGCTGGGACCGGGGAGCTGTTTTTT
CASSEPGQGAGTGELFF
>NA|TRBJ2-1|TRBV24-1|NA|13
TGTGCCACCAGTGACCGGGAGAACAATGAGCAGTTCTTC
CATSDRENNEQFF
>TRBD1|TRBJ1-2|TRBV20-1|once|14
TGCAGTGTGAGACAGGGGGCAATCGCTAACGGCTACACCTTC
CSVRQGAIANGYTF
>NA|TRBJ2-6|TRBV20-1|NA|14
TGCAGTGCTAGAGACTTTGATGGGGCCAACGTCCTGACTTTC
CSARDFDGANVLTF
>TRBD2|TRBJ2-1|TRBV6-1|few|14
TGTGCCAGCAGTAATAGCGGGGCGAGGAATGAGCAGTTCTTC
CASSNSGARNEQFF
>TRBD1|TRBJ1-2|TRBV7-9|many|15
TGTGCCAGCAGCCGTACAGGGGGCAGTAACTATGGCTACACCTTC
CASSRTGGSNYGYTF
>NA|TRBJ2-2|TRBV19|NA|14
TGTGCCAGTAGTATTGCCAGGAACACCGGGGAGCTGTTTTTT
CASSIARNTGELFF
>TRBD2|TRBJ2-7|TRBV20-1|NA|15
TGCAGTGCTCGAGGGACTAGCGGGGGCTCCTACGAGCAGTACTTC
CSARGTSGGSYEQYF
>NA|TRBJ2-1|TRBV6-2/TRBV6-3|NA|13
TGTGCCACCGGCACTCTCCTTTACAATGAGCAGTTCTTC
CATGTLLYNEQFF
>NA|TRBJ2-5|TRBV7-2|few|14
TGTGCCAGCAGCCGGACAGCTTACCAAGAGACCCAGTACTTC
CASSRTAYQETQYF
>NA|TRBJ1-1|TRBV7-2|NA|15
TGTGCCAGCAGCTTAGCCCCGGGAGGAAACACTGAAGCTTTCTTT
CASSLAPGGNTEAFF
>NA|TRBJ1-2|TRBV15|few|14
TGTGCCACCAGCACGGGAACAGGTGCCTATGGCTACACCTTC
CATSTGTGAYGYTF
>NA|TRBJ1-1|TRBV6-5|NA|13
TGTGCCAGCATGGGGGCCCTGAACACTGAAGCTTTCTTT
CASMGALNTEAFF
>NA|TRBJ1-2|TRBV3-1|NA|14
TGTGCCAGCAGCCACCGGTACGCTAACTATGGCTACACCTTC
CASSHRYANYGYTF
>TRBD1|TRBJ1-4|TRBV7-8|NA|16
TGTGCCAGCAGCAACCAAAACAGGGGTGTGGTAGAAAAACTGTTTTTT
CASSNQNRGVVEKLFF
>NA|TRBJ1-4|TRBV20-1|few|14
TGCAGTGCCGATAGTGGAGCAACTAATGAAAAACTGTTTTTT
CSADSGATNEKLFF
>TRBD1|TRBJ2-1|TRBV7-2|NA|16
TGTGCCAGCAGCCCGCGACAGGGAGAAATAAACAATGAGCAGTTCTTC
CASSPRQGEINNEQFF
>TRBD1|TRBJ1-2|TRBV4-3|few|16
TGCGCCAGCAGCCAAGATGTGGACAGGGGGCAGGATGGCTACACCTTC
CASSQDVDRGQDGYTF
>TRBD2|TRBJ2-1|TRBV9|NA|13
TGTGCCAGCAGTCTAGCGGGTGGTGAGACCCAGTTCTTC
CASSLAGGETQFF
>TRBD1|TRBJ2-1|TRBV28|NA|14
TGTGCCAGCAGGACAGGGGGCTCCTACACTGAGCAGTTCTTC
CASRTGGSYTEQFF
>TRBD1|TRBJ2-2|TRBV7-9|NA|17
TGTGCCAGCAGAGATCGGGACAGGGGGCGTGGCACCGGGGAGCTGTTTTTT
CASRDRDRGRGTGELFF
>TRBD1|TRBJ2-5|TRBV5-1|NA|15
TGCGCCAGCAGAAGCATGGGACAGGGGGCCAATGAGCAGTACTTC
CASRSMGQGANEQYF
>NA|TRBJ1-1|TRBV5-1|many|14
TGCGCCAGCAGCTCCTCGGGACCCGACACTGAAGCTTTCTTT
CASSSSGPDTEAFF
>NA|TRBJ2-7|TRBV7-9|few|16
TGTGCCAGCAGCTTAGCGGGGTCAGAAAGCTCCTACGAGCAGTACTTC
CASSLAGSESSYEQYF
>NA|TRBJ2-4|TRBV4-3|NA|13
TGCGCCAGCAGCCAACTAGGGGGGGACATTCAGTACTTC
CASSQLGGDIQYF
>TRBD1|TRBJ1-4|TRBV5-1|few|19
TGCGCCAGCAGCTTGAACAACTATCTGGGACAGCCAACTAATGAAAAACTGTTTTTT
CASSLNNYLGQPTNEKLFF
>NA|TRBJ1-4|TRBV27|few|13
TGTGCCAGCAGAGGTAGGGCAGGGGAAAAACTGTTTTTT
CASRGRAGEKLFF
>TRBD2|TRBJ2-3|TRBV6-2/TRBV6-3|NA|15
TGTGCCAGCACCCATAGCGGGAGTAACACAGATACGCAGTATTTT
CASTHSGSNTDTQYF
>NA|TRBJ1-1|TRBV20-1|few|13
TGCAGTGCTAGAATTCAGGGAGTCACTGAAGCTTTCTTT
CSARIQGVTEAFF
>TRBD2|TRBJ2-5|TRBV4-3|NA|16
TGCGCCGGCAGCCAAGGACGGGGGGGCCTTTCGGGGACCCAGTACTTC
CAGSQGRGGLSGTQYF
>NA|TRBJ2-1|TRBV25-1|NA|16
TGTGCCAGCAGTGATCCCAGTAGGGGCTCCTACAATGAGCAGTTCTTC
CASSDPSRGSYNEQFF
>NA|TRBJ2-7|TRBV20-1|few|15
TGCAGTGCTCTAAAACGGGCGGGCAGCTCCTACGAGCAGTACTTC
CSALKRAGSSYEQYF
>NA|TRBJ1-4|TRBV6-6|NA|16
TGTGCCAGCACCTCAGACTTGCGAGACCTTAATGAAAAACTGTTTTTT
CASTSDLRDLNEKLFF
>NA|TRBJ1-4|TRBV4-3|NA|16
TGCGCCAGCAGCCAAGCGGGAGGGCCGGCAGGTGAAAAACTGTTTTTT
CASSQAGGPAGEKLFF
>TRBD1|TRBJ2-7|TRBV7-2|few|15
TGTGCCAGCAGCCCCTCACAGGGGGCTCCTCACGAGCAGTACTTC
CASSPSQGAPHEQYF
>NA|TRBJ1-2|TRBV7-8|few|14
TGTGCCACCGGGGCGGGAAGCGCTAACTATGGCTACACCTTC
CATGAGSANYGYTF
>NA|TRBJ2-7|TRBV6-6|few|14
TGTGCCAGCAGTTACGTAGGGGGAAGGGACGAGCAGTACTTC
CASSYVGGRDEQYF
>TRBD1|TRBJ2-4|TRBV7-2|NA|12
TGTGCCAGCAGCTTCGCCGGGACAGGGGTTAACTTC
CASSFAGTGVNF
>NA|TRBJ2-7|TRBV2|NA|12
TGTGCCAGCAGTGAAACGCGGCACGAGCAGTACTTC
CASSETRHEQYF
>NA|TRBJ2-7|TRBV20-1|NA|11
TGCAGTGCTGGCCCGGGGCACGAGCAGTACTTC
CSAGPGHEQYF
>NA|TRBJ2-5|TRBV5-6|few|12
TGTGCCAGCAGCTTTTCTGGGGGGACCCAGTACTTC
CASSFSGGTQYF